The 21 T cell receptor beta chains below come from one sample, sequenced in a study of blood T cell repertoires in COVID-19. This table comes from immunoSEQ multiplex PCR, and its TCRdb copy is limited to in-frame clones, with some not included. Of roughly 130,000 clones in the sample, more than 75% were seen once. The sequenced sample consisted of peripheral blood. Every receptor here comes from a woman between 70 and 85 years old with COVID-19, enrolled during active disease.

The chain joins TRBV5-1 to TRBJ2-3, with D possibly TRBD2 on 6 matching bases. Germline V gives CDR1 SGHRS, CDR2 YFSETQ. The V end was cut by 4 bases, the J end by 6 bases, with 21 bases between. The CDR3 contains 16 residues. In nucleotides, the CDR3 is TGCGCCAGCAGCCCAACCCCAGGCGGGGAAAGGGATACGCAGTATTTT. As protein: CASSPTPGGERDTQYF.

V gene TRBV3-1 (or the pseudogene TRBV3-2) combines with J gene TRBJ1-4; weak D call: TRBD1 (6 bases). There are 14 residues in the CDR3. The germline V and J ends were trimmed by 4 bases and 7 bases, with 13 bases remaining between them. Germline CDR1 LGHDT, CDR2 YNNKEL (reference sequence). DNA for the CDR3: TGTGCCAGCAGCCGGAGGGGGGGGAGTGAAAAACTGTTTTTT. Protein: CASSRRGGSEKLFF.

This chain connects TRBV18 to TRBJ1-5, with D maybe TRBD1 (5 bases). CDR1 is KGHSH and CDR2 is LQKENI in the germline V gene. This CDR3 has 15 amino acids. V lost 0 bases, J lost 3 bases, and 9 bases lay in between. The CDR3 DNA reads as TGTGCCAGCTCACCACCGGGGCGGCCCAATCAGCCCCAGCATTTT. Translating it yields CASSPPGRPNQPQHF.

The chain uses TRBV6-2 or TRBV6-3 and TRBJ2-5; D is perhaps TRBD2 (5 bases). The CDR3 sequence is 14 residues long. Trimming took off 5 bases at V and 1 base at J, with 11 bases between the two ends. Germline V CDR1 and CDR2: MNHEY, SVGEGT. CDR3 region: CASSRRAFQETQYF. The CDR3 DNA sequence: TGTGCCAGCAGTAGGCGGGCCTTCCAAGAGACCCAGTACTTC.

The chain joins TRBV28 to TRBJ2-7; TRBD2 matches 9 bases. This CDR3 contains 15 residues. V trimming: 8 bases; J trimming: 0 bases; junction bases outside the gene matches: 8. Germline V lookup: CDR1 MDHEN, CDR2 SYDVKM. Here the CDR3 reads CASGPSGASSYEQYF. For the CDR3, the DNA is TGTGCCAGCGGCCCTAGCGGGGCCAGCTCCTACGAGCAGTACTTC.

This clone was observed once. CDR3 DNA sequence: TGCGCCAGCAGTCCTCCCTTAGCGGGGACGTATAGCAATCAGCCCCAGCATTTT. Translating gives CASSPPLAGTYSNQPQHF. The genes are TRBV23-1 and TRBJ1-5, with D tentatively TRBD1 (5 bases). TRBV23-1 is noted as an ORF with a role that remains uncertain. The CDR3 is made up of 18 amino acids. The ends were cut back, 4 bases at V and 0 bases at J, with 19 bases in the middle.

The CDR3 DNA sequence: TGTGCCAGCAGTTTAAACAGGGCTTACGAGCAGTACTTC. Protein: CASSLNRAYEQYF. The chain carries TRBV28 and TRBJ2-7, with D possibly TRBD1 on 6 matching bases. The CDR3 totals 13 residues. V was cut by 2 bases and J by 4 bases, with 9 bases left in between. Germline-derived CDR1 and CDR2 are MDHEN and SYDVKM.

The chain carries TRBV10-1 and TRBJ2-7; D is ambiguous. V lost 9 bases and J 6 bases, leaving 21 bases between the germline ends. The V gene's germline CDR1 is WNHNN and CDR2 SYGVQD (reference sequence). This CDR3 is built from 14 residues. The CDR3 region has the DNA TGCGCCAGATTCATCAGCACCTGGGCCCCCGAGCAGTACTTC. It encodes CARFISTWAPEQYF.

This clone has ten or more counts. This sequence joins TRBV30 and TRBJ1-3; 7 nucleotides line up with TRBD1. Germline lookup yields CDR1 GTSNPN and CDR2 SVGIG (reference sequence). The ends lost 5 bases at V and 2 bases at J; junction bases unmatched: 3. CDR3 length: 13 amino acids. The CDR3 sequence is CAWQTGTGNTIYF. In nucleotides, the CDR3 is TGTGCCTGGCAGACAGGGACTGGAAACACCATATATTTT.

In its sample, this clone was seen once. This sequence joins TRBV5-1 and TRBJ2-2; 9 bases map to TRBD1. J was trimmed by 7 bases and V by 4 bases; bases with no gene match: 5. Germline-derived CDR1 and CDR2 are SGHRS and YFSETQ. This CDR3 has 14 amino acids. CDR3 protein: CASSTDRGGGELFF. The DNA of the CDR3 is TGCGCCAGCAGCACGGACAGGGGCGGCGGGGAGCTGTTTTTT. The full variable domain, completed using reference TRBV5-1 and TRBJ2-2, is KAGVTQTPRYLIKTRGQQVTLSCSPISGHRSVSWYQQTPGQGLQFLFEYFSETQRNKGNFPGRFSGRQFSNSRSEMNVSTLELGDSALYLCASSTDRGGGELFFGEGSRLTVL.

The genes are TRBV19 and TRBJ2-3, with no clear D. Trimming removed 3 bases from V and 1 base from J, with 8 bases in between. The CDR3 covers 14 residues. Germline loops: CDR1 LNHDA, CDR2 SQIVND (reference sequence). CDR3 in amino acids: CASSISFGTDTQYF. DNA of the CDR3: TGTGCCAGTAGTATTAGTTTCGGCACAGATACGCAGTATTTT. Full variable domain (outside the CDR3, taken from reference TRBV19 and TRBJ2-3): DGGITQSPKYLFRKEGQNVTLSCEQNLNHDAMYWYRQDPGQGLRLIYYSQIVNDFQKGDIAEGYSVSREKKESFPLTVTSAQKNPTAFYLCASSISFGTDTQYFGPGTRLTVL.

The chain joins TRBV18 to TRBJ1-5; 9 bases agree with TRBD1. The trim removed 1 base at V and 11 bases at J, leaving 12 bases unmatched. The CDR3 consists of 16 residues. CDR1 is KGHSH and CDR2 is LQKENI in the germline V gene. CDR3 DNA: TGTGCCAGCTCACCACAGGGACAGGGCCCCCAGGGAGCCCAGCATTTT. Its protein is CASSPQGQGPQGAQHF.

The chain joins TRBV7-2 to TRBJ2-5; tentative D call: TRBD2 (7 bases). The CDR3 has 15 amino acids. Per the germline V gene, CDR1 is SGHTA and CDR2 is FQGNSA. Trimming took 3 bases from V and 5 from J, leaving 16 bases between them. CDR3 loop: CASSLNREGSETQYF. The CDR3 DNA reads TGTGCCAGCAGCTTGAACAGGGAGGGGAGTGAGACCCAGTACTTC. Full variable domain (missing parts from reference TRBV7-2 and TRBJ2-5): GAGVSQSPSNKVTEKGKDVELRCDPISGHTALYWYRQSLGQGLEFLIYFQGNSAPDKSGLPSDRFSAERTGGSVSTLTIQRTQQEDSAVYLCASSLNREGSETQYFGPGTRLLVL.

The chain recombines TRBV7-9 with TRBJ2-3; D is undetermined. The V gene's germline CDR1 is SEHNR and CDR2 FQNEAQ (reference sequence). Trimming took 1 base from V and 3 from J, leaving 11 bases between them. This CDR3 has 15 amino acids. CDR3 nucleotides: TGTGCCAGCAGCTTAGAGTCAGGAATTACAGATACGCAGTATTTT. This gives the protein CASSLESGITDTQYF.

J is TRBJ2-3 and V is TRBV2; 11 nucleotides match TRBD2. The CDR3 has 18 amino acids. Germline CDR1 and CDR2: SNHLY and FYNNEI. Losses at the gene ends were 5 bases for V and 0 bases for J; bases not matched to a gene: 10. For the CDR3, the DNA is TGTGCCAGCAGTAGAGGACTAGCGGGCCTTGTTAGCACAGATACGCAGTATTTT. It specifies CASSRGLAGLVSTDTQYF.

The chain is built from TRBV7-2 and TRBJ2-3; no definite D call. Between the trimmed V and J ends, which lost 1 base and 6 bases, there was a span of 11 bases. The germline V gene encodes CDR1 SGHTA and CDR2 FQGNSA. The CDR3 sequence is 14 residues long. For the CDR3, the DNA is TGTGCCAGCAGCTTAGGCCTAGATTGGGATACGCAGTATTTT. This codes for CASSLGLDWDTQYF. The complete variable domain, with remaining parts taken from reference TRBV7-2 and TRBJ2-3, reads GAGVSQSPSNKVTEKGKDVELRCDPISGHTALYWYRQSLGQGLEFLIYFQGNSAPDKSGLPSDRFSAERTGGSVSTLTIQRTQQEDSAVYLCASSLGLDWDTQYFGPGTRLTVL.

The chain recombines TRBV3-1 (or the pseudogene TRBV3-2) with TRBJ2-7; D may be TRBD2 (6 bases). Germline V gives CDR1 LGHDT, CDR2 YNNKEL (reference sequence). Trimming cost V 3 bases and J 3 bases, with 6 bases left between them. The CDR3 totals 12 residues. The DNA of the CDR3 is TGTGCCAGCAGCCAGACTAGCTACGAGCAGTACTTC. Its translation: CASSQTSYEQYF.

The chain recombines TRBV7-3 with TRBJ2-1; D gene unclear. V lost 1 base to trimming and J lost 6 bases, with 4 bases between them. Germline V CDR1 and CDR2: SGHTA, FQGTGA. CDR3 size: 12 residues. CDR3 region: CASSLNGNEQFF. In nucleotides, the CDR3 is TGTGCCAGCAGCTTAAACGGCAATGAGCAGTTCTTC.

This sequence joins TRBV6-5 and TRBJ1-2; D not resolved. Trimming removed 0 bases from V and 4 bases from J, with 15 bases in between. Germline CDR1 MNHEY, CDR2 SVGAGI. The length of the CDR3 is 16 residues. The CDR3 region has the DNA TGTGCCAGCAGTTACTCGACTTCTTCAGGAGGCTATGGCTACACCTTC. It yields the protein CASSYSTSSGGYGYTF.

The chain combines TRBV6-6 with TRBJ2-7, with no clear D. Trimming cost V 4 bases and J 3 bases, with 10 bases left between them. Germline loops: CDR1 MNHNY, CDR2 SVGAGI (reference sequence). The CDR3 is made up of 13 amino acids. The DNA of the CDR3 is TGTGCCAGCAGTTCCGCGGTGGGCTACGAGCAGTACTTC. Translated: CASSSAVGYEQYF.

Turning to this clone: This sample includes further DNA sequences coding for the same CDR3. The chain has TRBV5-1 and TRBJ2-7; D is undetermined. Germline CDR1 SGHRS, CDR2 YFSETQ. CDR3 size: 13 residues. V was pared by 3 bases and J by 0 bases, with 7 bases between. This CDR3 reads CASSSTGSYEQYF. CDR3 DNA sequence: TGCGCCAGCAGCTCCACGGGCTCCTACGAGCAGTACTTC.